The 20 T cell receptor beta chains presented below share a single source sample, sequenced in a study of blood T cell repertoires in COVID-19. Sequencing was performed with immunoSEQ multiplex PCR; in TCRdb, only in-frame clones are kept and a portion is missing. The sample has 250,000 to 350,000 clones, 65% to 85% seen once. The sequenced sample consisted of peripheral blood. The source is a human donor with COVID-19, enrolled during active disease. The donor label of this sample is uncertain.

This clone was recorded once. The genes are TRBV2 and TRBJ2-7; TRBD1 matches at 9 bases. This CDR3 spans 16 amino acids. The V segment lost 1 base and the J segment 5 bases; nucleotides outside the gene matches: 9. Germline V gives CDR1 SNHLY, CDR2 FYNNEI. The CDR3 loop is CASSEGGRQGENEQYF. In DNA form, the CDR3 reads TGTGCCAGCAGTGAAGGGGGGAGACAGGGGGAGAACGAGCAGTACTTC. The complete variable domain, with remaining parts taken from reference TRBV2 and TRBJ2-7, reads EPEVTQTPSHQVTQMGQEVILRCVPISNHLYFYWYRQILGQKVEFLVSFYNNEISEKSEIFDDQFSVERPDGSNFTLKIRSTKLEDSAMYFCASSEGGRQGENEQYFGPGTRLTVT.

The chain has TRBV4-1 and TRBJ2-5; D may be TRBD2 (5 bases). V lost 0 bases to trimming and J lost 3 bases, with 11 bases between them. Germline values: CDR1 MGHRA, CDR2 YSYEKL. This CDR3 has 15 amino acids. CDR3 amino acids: CASSQDQAEKETQYF. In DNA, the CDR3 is TGCGCCAGCAGCCAAGACCAAGCGGAAAAAGAGACCCAGTACTTC.

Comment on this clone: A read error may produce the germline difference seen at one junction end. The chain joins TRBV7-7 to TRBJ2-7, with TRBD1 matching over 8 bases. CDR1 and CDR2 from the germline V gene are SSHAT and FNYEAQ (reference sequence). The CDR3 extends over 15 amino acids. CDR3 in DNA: TGTGCTAGCAGCCTTGGACAGGGTTTGTCCTACGAGCAGTACTTC. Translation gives CASSLGQGLSYEQYF.

The CDR3, as DNA: TGTGCCAGCAGCTTAATGGGAGGGTCGGATGAGCAGTTCTTC. Amino acid sequence: CASSLMGGSDEQFF. This chain uses TRBV7-9 with TRBJ2-1; 7 nucleotides align to TRBD2. The CDR3 sequence is 14 residues long. The V and J ends lost 2 bases and 8 bases, in that order; junction bases with no gene match: 6. Germline CDR1 is SEHNR and CDR2 is FQNEAQ (reference sequence).

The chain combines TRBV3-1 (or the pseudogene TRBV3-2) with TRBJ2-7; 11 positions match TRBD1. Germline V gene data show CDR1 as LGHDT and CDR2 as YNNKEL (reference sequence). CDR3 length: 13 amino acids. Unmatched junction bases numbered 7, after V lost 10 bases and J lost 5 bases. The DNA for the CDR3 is TGTGCCAACCGAGGACAGGGGGCCAACGAGCAGTACTTC. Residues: CANRGQGANEQYF.

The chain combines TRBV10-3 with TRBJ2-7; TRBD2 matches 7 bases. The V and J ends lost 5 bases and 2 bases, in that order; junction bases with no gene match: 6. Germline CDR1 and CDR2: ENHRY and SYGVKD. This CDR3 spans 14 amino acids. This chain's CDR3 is CAISPAGLTYEQYF. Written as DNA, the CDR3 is TGTGCCATCAGTCCAGCGGGATTAACCTACGAGCAGTACTTC.

The CDR3 DNA follows: TGTGCCAGCAGCACCAATACAGCCGGCGAGCAGTACTTC. This translates into CASSTNTAGEQYF. This rearrangement joins TRBV5-4 to TRBJ2-7, with D hard to call. The CDR3 spans 13 residues. The V end lost 4 bases, the J end lost 6 bases, and 14 bases lay between the germline ends. Per germline, CDR1 SGHNT and CDR2 YYREEE (reference sequence).

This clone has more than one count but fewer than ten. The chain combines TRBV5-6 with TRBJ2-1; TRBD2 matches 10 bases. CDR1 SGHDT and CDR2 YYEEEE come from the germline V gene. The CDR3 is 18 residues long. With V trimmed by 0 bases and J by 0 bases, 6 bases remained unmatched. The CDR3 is CASSLAGASGSSYNEQFF. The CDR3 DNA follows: TGTGCCAGCAGCTTGGCCGGGGCTAGCGGGAGCTCCTACAATGAGCAGTTCTTC. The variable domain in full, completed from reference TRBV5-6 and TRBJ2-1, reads DAGVTQSPTHLIKTRGQQVTLRCSPKSGHDTVSWYQQALGQGPQFIFQYYEEEERQRGNFPDRFSGHQFPNYSSELNVNALLLGDSALYLCASSLAGASGSSYNEQFFGPGTRLTVL.

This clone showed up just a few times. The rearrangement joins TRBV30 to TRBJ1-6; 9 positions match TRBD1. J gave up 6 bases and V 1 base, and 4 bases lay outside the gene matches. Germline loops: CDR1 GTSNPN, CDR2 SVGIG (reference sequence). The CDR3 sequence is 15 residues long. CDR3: CAWSGGDRANSPLHF. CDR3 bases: TGTGCCTGGAGTGGGGGGGACAGGGCTAATTCACCCCTCCACTTT.

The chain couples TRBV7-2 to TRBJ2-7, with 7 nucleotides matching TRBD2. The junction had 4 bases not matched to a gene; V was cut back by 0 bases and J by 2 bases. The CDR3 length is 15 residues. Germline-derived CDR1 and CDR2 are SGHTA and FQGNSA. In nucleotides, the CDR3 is TGTGCCAGCAGCTTAGCGCGGGGGAACGCCTACGAGCAGTACTTC. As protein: CASSLARGNAYEQYF.

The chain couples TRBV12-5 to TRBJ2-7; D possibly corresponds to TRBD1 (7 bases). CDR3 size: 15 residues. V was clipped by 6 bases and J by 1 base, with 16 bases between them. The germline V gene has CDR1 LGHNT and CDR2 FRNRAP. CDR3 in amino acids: CASGTGTFSSYEQYF. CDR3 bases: TGTGCTAGTGGGACAGGGACTTTCTCGTCCTACGAGCAGTACTTC. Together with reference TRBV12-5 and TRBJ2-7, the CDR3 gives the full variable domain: DARVTQTPRHKVTEMGQEVTMRCQPILGHNTVFWYRQTMMQGLELLAYFRNRAPLDDSGMPKDRFSAEMPDATLATLKIQPSEPRDSAVYFCASGTGTFSSYEQYFGPGTRLTVT.

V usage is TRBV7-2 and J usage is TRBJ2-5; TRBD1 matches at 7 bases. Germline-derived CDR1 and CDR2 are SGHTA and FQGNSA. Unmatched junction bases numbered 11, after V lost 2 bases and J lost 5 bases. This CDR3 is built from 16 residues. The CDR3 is CASSLNGGQARETQYF. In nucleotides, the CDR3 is TGTGCCAGCAGCTTAAATGGCGGACAGGCTCGGGAGACCCAGTACTTC. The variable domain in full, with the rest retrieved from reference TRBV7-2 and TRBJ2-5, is GAGVSQSPSNKVTEKGKDVELRCDPISGHTALYWYRQSLGQGLEFLIYFQGNSAPDKSGLPSDRFSAERTGGSVSTLTIQRTQQEDSAVYLCASSLNGGQARETQYFGPGTRLLVL.

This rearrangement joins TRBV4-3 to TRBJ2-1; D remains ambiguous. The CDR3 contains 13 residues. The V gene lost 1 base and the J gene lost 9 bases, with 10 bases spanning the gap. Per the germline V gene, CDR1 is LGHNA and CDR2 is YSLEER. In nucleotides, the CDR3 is TGCGCCAGCAGCCAAGCCCGCGGATTTGAGCAGTTCTTC. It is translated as CASSQARGFEQFF.

CDR3 residues: CASSPRQGSHEQYF. CDR3 bases: TGTGCCAGCAGCCCACGACAGGGGAGCCACGAGCAGTACTTC. The chain uses TRBV7-6 and TRBJ2-7, with 8 bases aligning to TRBD1. There are 14 residues in the CDR3. In germline, CDR1 is SGHVS, CDR2 FNYEAQ. J was trimmed by 5 bases and V by 5 bases; bases with no gene match: 8.

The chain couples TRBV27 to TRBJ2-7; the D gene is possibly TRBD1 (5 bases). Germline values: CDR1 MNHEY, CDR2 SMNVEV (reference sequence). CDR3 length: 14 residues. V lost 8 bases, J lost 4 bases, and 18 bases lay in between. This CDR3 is CASSTGGPVYEQYF. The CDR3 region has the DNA TGTGCCAGCTCTACAGGTGGGCCCGTTTACGAGCAGTACTTC.

The CDR3 loop reads CASSNPVGRGTEAFF. CDR3 nucleotide sequence: TGTGCCAGCAGTAACCCCGTTGGAAGGGGCACTGAAGCTTTCTTT. The chain carries TRBV28 and TRBJ1-1; a weak D match, TRBD1 (5 bases). The germline V gene encodes CDR1 MDHEN and CDR2 SYDVKM. V was clipped by 5 bases and J by 4 bases, with 17 bases between them. The CDR3 contains 15 residues.

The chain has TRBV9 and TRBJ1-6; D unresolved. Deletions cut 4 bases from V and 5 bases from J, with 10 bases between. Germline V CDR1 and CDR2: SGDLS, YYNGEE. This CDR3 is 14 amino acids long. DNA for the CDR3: TGTGCCAGCAGCCAAGGGAGGAATAATTCACCCCTCCACTTT. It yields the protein CASSQGRNNSPLHF.

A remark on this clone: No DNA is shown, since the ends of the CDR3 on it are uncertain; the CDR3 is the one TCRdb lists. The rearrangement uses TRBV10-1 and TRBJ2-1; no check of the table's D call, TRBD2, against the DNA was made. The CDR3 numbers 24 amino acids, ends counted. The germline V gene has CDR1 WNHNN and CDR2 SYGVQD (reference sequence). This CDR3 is CAIKRETYNEQFFGPGTPRNEQFF.

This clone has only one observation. CDR3 in amino acids: CASSQEGGGPSGNTIYF. The CDR3 DNA is TGTGCCAGCAGCCAAGAAGGGGGGGGTCCCTCTGGAAACACCATATATTTT. This chain joins TRBV3-1 (or the pseudogene TRBV3-2) and TRBJ1-3; TRBD1 might be the D (6 bases). The CDR3 spans 17 residues. Deletions cut 0 bases from V and 0 bases from J, with 12 bases between. The germline gives CDR1 LGHDT, CDR2 YNNKEL (reference sequence).

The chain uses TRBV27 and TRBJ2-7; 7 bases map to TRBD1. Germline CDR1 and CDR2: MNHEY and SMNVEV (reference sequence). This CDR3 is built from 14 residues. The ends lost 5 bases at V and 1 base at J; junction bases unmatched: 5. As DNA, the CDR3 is TGTGCCAGCAGTCTCCACAGGGGATCCTACGAGCAGTACTTC. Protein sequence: CASSLHRGSYEQYF.